This TCR beta chain derives from a study of read filtering for tumor transcriptome and immune sequencing. About the study: Revised staging placed roughly eight patients in R-ISS I, 15 to 20 in II, more than 5 in III. After DNase treatment, RNA was made into whole-transcriptome libraries. IR-seq gave about 3.5 to 10.27 million TCR reads per sample; RNA-seq gave about 80 to 1,400. Study-wide findings and caveats: The CD138-negative fraction was mixed bone marrow immune cells, not pure T cells.

From approximately 400 ng of RNA, a library with molecular barcoded alpha/delta and beta/gamma adaptors was made. TCRdb reprocessed the reads with MiXCR, giving one entry per CDR3 protein. The sample holds approximately 93,000 distinct CDR3 sequences; around a fifth are singletons and the top ten take more than 9.5%. V was pared by 4 bases and J by 7 bases, with 23 bases between. CDR1 SGHRS and CDR2 YFSETQ come from the germline V gene. The CDR3 has 17 residues. Turning to this clonotype: What it binds is not known.

The clonotype comes from a donor at least 40 years old with multiple myeloma. Sequencing was done on a sample of a population of CD138-negative cells sorted from bone marrow. This chain connects TRBV5-1 to TRBJ2-2, with D possibly being TRBD2 (6 bases). The CDR3 DNA is TGCGCCAGCAGCCCGATCCAGGCGGGGAGAGGAGGCGGGGAGCTGTTTTTT. Translation: CASSPIQAGRGGGELFF. Using reference TRBV5-1 and TRBJ2-2 for the parts outside the CDR3, the full variable domain is KAGVTQTPRYLIKTRGQQVTLSCSPISGHRSVSWYQQTPGQGLQFLFEYFSETQRNKGNFPGRFSGRQFSNSRSEMNVSTLELGDSALYLCASSPIQAGRGGGELFFGEGSRLTVL.